This is a list of T cell receptor beta chains from one sample in a study of identical twins. MiXCR, run by TCRdb on the 5' RACE reads, gives a single entry per CDR3 protein. The sample contains about 900,000 distinct CDR3 sequences, 9% to 15% of which appear only once. These data also formed part of another study, on yellow fever vaccine responses in identical twins.

The sequenced sample consisted of PBMCs. The receptors were gathered from a woman between 18 and 29 years old in good health. CDR3s include the opening cysteine and the closing phenylalanine or tryptophan. The D gene is left open where the match is weak. Some rows have no size entry. The others give once, few or many, or a class for an expanded clone.

cdr3_length,v_call,j_call,clone_size,d_call,cdr3_aa,cdr3_nt
16,TRBV2,TRBJ2-2,NA,TRBD1,CASSGPGQGNTGELFF,TGTGCCAGCAGTGGGCCGGGACAGGGAAACACCGGGGAGCTGTTTTTT
15,TRBV11-3,TRBJ2-2,NA,TRBD1,CASSYTGGVPGELFF,TGTGCCAGCAGCTATACAGGGGGAGTGCCCGGGGAGCTGTTTTTT
15,TRBV12-3/TRBV12-4,TRBJ2-1,few,TRBD1,CASSLNRDSRDEQFF,TGTGCCAGCAGTCTGAACCGGGACAGTCGGGACGAGCAGTTCTTC
15,TRBV20-1,TRBJ2-1,few,NA,CSARTGTTTSGEQFF,TGCAGTGCTAGAACCGGGACCACTACATCTGGTGAGCAGTTCTTC
14,TRBV10-3,TRBJ2-3,few,NA,CATSSRTNTDTQYF,TGTGCCACCTCCTCTAGGACTAACACAGATACGCAGTATTTT
15,TRBV5-1,TRBJ2-6,many,NA,CASSLVLSGANVLTF,TGCGCCAGCAGCTTGGTACTCTCTGGGGCCAACGTCCTGACTTTC
14,TRBV5-1,TRBJ2-1,few,TRBD2,CASRAGESYNEQFF,TGCGCCAGCAGAGCGGGGGAGTCCTACAATGAGCAGTTCTTC
13,TRBV7-8,TRBJ1-5,few,NA,CASSLAYNQPQHF,TGTGCCAGCAGCTTAGCCTACAATCAGCCCCAGCATTTT
13,TRBV29-1,TRBJ2-7,few,NA,CSVAQGQFYEQYF,TGCAGCGTTGCCCAGGGGCAGTTCTACGAGCAGTACTTC
14,TRBV7-9,TRBJ1-4,many,TRBD1,CASSLDRGYEKLFF,TGTGCCAGCAGCTTGGACAGGGGATATGAAAAACTGTTTTTT
15,TRBV7-9,TRBJ2-1,few,NA,CASSPWTSTYNEQFF,TGTGCCAGCAGCCCCTGGACATCTACCTACAATGAGCAGTTCTTC
15,TRBV7-9,TRBJ2-5,NA,TRBD1,CASSLNTGGRETQYF,TGTGCCAGCAGCTTAAACACAGGGGGCCGAGAGACCCAGTACTTC
15,TRBV12-3/TRBV12-4,TRBJ1-4,many,TRBD1,CASSLGTGGNEKLFF,TGTGCCAGCAGTTTAGGGACAGGGGGTAATGAAAAACTGTTTTTT
16,TRBV25-1,TRBJ2-1,few,TRBD2,CASSEWTSGNYNEQFF,TGTGCCAGCAGTGAATGGACTAGCGGGAACTACAATGAGCAGTTCTTC
19,TRBV10-3,TRBJ2-2,many,TRBD2,CAISGGLAGGKMNTGELFF,TGTGCCATCAGTGGTGGACTAGCGGGGGGGAAGATGAACACCGGGGAGCTGTTTTTT
15,TRBV7-6,TRBJ2-3,NA,NA,CASSLARAGTDTQYF,TGTGCCAGCAGCTTAGCGCGGGCAGGCACAGATACGCAGTATTTT
14,TRBV5-1,TRBJ2-5,NA,TRBD2,CASSPREGGETQYF,TGCGCCAGCAGTCCTAGGGAGGGAGGTGAGACCCAGTACTTC
16,TRBV5-1,TRBJ2-3,NA,NA,CASSLGQVVGTDTQYF,TGCGCCAGCAGCTTGGGGCAGGTAGTAGGCACAGATACGCAGTATTTT
18,TRBV12-5,TRBJ2-3,once,NA,CASGLGLSSWDRADTQYF,TGTGCTAGTGGTTTGGGTTTGTCTAGCTGGGATAGGGCAGATACGCAGTATTTT
14,TRBV20-1,TRBJ2-1,NA,TRBD2,CSASGLAGAGEQFF,TGCAGTGCTTCGGGACTAGCGGGAGCGGGCGAGCAGTTCTTC
16,TRBV7-2,TRBJ2-1,once,TRBD2,CASSLAGTSGAREQFF,TGTGCCAGCAGCCTAGCCGGGACTAGCGGGGCCAGAGAGCAGTTCTTC
20,TRBV5-1,TRBJ2-1,few,NA,CVSSSEGGFGPAGSYNEQFF,TGCGTCAGCAGCTCGGAGGGGGGATTCGGACCCGCGGGCTCCTACAATGAGCAGTTCTTC
16,TRBV5-1,TRBJ2-1,many,TRBD1,CASSSRTGERYNEQFF,TGCGCCAGCAGCTCGCGGACAGGGGAAAGGTACAATGAGCAGTTCTTC
13,TRBV12-3/TRBV12-4,TRBJ2-1,NA,NA,CASSPTGASEQFF,TGTGCCAGCAGTCCGACGGGGGCGAGTGAGCAGTTCTTC
15,TRBV4-2,TRBJ2-3,few,TRBD2,CASSQDAGGRDTQYF,TGTGCCAGCAGCCAAGATGCGGGGGGGCGAGATACGCAGTATTTT
13,TRBV5-1,TRBJ1-2,NA,NA,CASSFEGTDGYTF,TGCGCCAGCAGCTTTGAGGGGACTGACGGCTACACCTTC
16,TRBV7-9,TRBJ2-1,few,TRBD2,CASTAGVLAGVNEQFF,TGTGCCAGCACCGCGGGGGTCCTAGCGGGAGTCAATGAGCAGTTCTTC
16,TRBV2,TRBJ2-1,few,TRBD2,CASSDESGRVYNEQFF,TGTGCCAGCAGTGACGAGAGCGGGAGGGTCTACAATGAGCAGTTCTTC